The T cell receptor (beta chain) under discussion was sequenced for a study of blood T cells in healthy people across ages. The authors ran a second PCR of roughly 7 to 11 cycles using a sample-barcoded 5' primer and a J-beta primer mix. TCRdb ran MiXCR on the 5' RACE reads and lists one entry per CDR3 protein. The sample includes about 1 million distinct CDR3 sequences, under 55% of them seen just once. This clonotype was counted a few times. Germline-derived CDR1 and CDR2 are SQVTM and ANQGSEA. Trimming left V 3 bases short and J 7 bases short, with 18 bases between. This CDR3 is 14 amino acids long.

This clonotype originated in a woman aged 55-70 years in good health. Sequencing was carried out using blood. The chain carries TRBV29-1 and TRBJ1-2; D possibly corresponds to TRBD1 (5 bases). CDR3 in DNA: TGCAGCGTTGATACCAGAGGGATTAGGGGTGGCTACACCTTC. This sequence encodes CSVDTRGIRGGYTF.